This T cell receptor beta chain was observed in a study of shared clonotypes between healthy human individuals. Study-wide results and caveats: The study found lower generation probabilities in non-shared clonotypes than in those shared by all four donors.

Trimming removed 0 bases from V and 5 bases from J, with 14 bases in between. This CDR3 is 15 amino acids long. Germline V CDR1 and CDR2: SGDLS, YYNGEE. Regarding this clone: Its matching antigen is unknown.

Replicate PCRs for sorted subsets used around 200 ng DNA; this equaled 25,000 to 30,000 T cell genomes. Sequencing was performed with immunoSEQ multiplex PCR; in TCRdb, only in-frame clones are kept and a portion is missing. Counted here are around 1.9 million clones, 80% to 95% occurring once; the ten biggest clones make up around 1.8%. It was CD45RO-negative cells, positively selected for CCR7, that made up naive CD8 cells, with terminally differentiated effector memory CD45RA+ cells excluded. V is TRBV9 and J is TRBJ2-5, with D possibly being TRBD1 or TRBD2 (6 bases each). The TCR sequence derives from a man younger than 35 in good health. Some clones in this sample may be carry-over from other donors' samples. Sequences were obtained from naive CD8+ T cells from PBMCs. DNA for the CDR3: TGTGCCAGCAGCGTAGAGGGGACGGGGGCTGAGACCCAGTACTTC. This gives the protein CASSVEGTGAETQYF. The full variable domain, rest sourced from reference TRBV9 and TRBJ2-5, is DSGVTQTPKHLITATGQRVTLRCSPRSGDLSVYWYQQSLDQGLQFLIQYYNGEERAKGNILERFSAQQFPDLHSELNLSSLELGDSALYFCASSVEGTGAETQYFGPGTRLLVL.